This T cell receptor beta chain was identified in a study of human T cells and chemical hapten exposure (dated by TCRdb to the early 2020s). Background for the entire study: For sensitization, 2% DPC in acetone was applied to a 2 cm by 2 cm area of upper inner arm skin. Peripheral blood TCR repertoire changes were tracked in vivo in alopecia patients during primary and secondary sensitization to the hapten diphenylcyclopropenone (DPC). The libraries were sequenced as a pool, and the TCR yield per sample differed mostly because of small variations in library volumes within the pool. About 28 alopecia patients gave blood for TCR sequencing at one to four time points (pre-sensitization, 2, 6 and 24 weeks). The patient cohort, mostly female, included alopecia areata with under or over 50% scalp involvement, alopecia totalis and alopecia universalis. Patient blood was sampled pre-sensitization (week 0) and at 2, 6 and about 24 weeks after DPC sensitization. Patients additionally received weekly therapeutic DPC doses to the scalp throughout the roughly 23-week study period. Patch tests used Finn chambers with 0.01% DPC on the upper back, scored after 6 days by International Contact Dermatitis Research Group standards.

Results the study describes overall, beyond this receptor: All patients had alopecia, a presumed autoimmune disease, so their immune response might differ from that of healthy individuals. DPC sensitization did not change the number of TCRs with a frequency above 1 in 1000, and there was no evidence of changes in global repertoire structure. Repeated subsampling changed both the strength of the expansion versus patch-test correlation and the threshold at which that correlation became significant. The number of PT1 expanded TCRs positively correlated with patch test score, significant at thresholds 8, 16 and 32 but not 4. Compared with pre-sensitization or healthy control sets, expanded TCRs formed significantly more large CDR3 similarity clusters, which is consistent with antigen-driven responses.

This clonotype showed up just a few times. The specificity of this receptor is unknown. The sample holds no much larger clone one base away, and base qualities are not on file. Library preparation was by RACE. Instrument on record: NextSeq 500. During library preparation, unique molecular identifiers were attached to individual cDNA molecules so that TCRs could be counted in a quantitative, reproducible way. From each blood RNA sample, both TCR alpha and TCR beta chains were sequenced. The source study handled its data this way. Samples had a median of approximately 93,000 TCRs, with a range from roughly 20,000 to 690,600. V, J and CDR3 annotation of the TCR reads was performed with the Decombinator software suite. For the PS versus PT1 abundance plots, all samples were subsampled to the same number of TCRs (28,000). TCRs were defined as expanded if absent before sensitization and observed at least eight times at the 2-week time point. The public reads were reprocessed in TCRdb via fastp at Q25 and MiXCR, keeping in-frame beta chains. Rows merge per CDR3 protein into single entries with the most common DNA and genes. The V and J calls were determined by TCRdb, not by the authors. The table for this sample lists 300,000 to 350,000 distinct CDR3 sequences; around 7% of them were counted only once. 7% to 10% of the sample comes from the top ten.

V was cut back by 7 bases and J by 4 bases, leaving a gap of 11 bases between them. Taken from cysteine to phenylalanine, the CDR3 has 14 residues. The retained sequence is limited to the CDR3, 42 bases, with the frame set at the first base. This specimen's time point label, interpreted: patch test 1, 2 weeks after DPC sensitization. Per the publication, the treatment or condition label means: therapeutic diphenylcyclopropenone sensitization with weekly scalp DPC. At each patch-test visit, blood was drawn before the patch test was applied. Eligible patients were aged 18 to 70, diagnosed with alopecia, deemed suitable for DPC therapy, and excluded if pregnant. Unfractionated whole blood was collected in Tempus Blood RNA tubes, and total RNA was extracted from that blood.

The sample here was whole blood, taken in connection with sensitization to the hapten diphenylcyclopropenone (DPC). This sequence originates from a woman aged 18-35 years with alopecia areata. Some clones in this sample may be carry-over from other donors' samples. The rearrangement joined TRBV12-3 or TRBV12-4 to TRBJ2-6; no D segment can be confidently identified. The DNA sequence follows: TGTGCCAGCACCCGGTCTGGGGGGGCCAACGTCCTGACTTTC. Its product reads: CASTRSGGANVLTF.